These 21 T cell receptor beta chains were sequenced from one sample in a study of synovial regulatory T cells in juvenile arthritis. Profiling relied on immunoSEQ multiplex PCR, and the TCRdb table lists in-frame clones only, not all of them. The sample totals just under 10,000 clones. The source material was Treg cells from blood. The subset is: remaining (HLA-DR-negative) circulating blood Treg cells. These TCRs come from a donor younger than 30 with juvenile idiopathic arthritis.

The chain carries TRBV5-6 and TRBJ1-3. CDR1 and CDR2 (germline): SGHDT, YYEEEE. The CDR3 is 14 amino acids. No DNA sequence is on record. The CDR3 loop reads CASSFWGGRNTIYF.

The CDR3 sequence: CASSPTSARGLGYTF. This sequence joins TRBV6-4 and TRBJ1-2; TCRdb's D call of TRBD1 is untestable without DNA. Germline CDR1 is MRHNA and CDR2 is SNTAGT. The CDR3 extends over 15 amino acids. The record lacks a DNA sequence.

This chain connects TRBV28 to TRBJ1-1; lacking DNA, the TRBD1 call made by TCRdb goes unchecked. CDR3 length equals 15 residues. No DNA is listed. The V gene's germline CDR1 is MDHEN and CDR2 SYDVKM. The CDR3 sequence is CASSARQGQNTEAFF.

The CDR3 here is CASSLAPGGNQPQHF. The J gene is TRBJ1-5, the V gene TRBV5-5. There are 15 residues in the CDR3. Nucleotide data are not available. In germline, CDR1 is SGHKS, CDR2 YYEKEE (reference sequence).

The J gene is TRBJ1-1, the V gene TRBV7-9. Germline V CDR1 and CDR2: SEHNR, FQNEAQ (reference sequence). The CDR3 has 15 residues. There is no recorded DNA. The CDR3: CASSSPRRPNTEAFF.

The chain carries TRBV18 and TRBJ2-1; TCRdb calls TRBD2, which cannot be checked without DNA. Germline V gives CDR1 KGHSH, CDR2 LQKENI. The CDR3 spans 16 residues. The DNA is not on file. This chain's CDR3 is CASSPIAGGSYNEQFF.

The CDR3 is CASSLDGQGAQPQHF. The gene calls are TRBV5-4 and TRBJ1-5; TCRdb's D call, TRBD1, is unchecked because there is no DNA. Germline assignment: CDR1 SGHNT and CDR2 YYREEE (reference sequence). The CDR3 contains 15 residues. No nucleotide data were recorded.

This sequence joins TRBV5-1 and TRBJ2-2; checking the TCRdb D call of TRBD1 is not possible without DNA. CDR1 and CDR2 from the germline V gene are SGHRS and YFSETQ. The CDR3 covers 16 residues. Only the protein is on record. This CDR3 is CASSLPRTGATGELFF. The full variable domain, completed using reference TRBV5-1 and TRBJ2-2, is KAGVTQTPRYLIKTRGQQVTLSCSPISGHRSVSWYQQTPGQGLQFLFEYFSETQRNKGNFPGRFSGRQFSNSRSEMNVSTLELGDSALYLCASSLPRTGATGELFFGEGSRLTVL.

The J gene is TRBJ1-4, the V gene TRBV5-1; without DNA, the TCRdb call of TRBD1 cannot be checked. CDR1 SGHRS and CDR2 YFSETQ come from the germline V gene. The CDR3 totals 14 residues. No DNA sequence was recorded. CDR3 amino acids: CASRHGQGGEKLFF.

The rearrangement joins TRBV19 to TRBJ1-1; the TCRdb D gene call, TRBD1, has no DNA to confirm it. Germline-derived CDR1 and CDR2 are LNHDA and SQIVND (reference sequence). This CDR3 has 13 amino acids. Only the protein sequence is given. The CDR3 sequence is CASSRAGNTEAFF. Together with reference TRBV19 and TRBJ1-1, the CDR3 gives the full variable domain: DGGITQSPKYLFRKEGQNVTLSCEQNLNHDAMYWYRQDPGQGLRLIYYSQIVNDFQKGDIAEGYSVSREKKESFPLTVTSAQKNPTAFYLCASSRAGNTEAFFGQGTRLTVV.

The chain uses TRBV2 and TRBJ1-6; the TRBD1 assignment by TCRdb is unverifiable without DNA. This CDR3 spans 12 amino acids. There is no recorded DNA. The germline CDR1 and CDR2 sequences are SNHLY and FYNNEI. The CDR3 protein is CASGTGKPPLHF.

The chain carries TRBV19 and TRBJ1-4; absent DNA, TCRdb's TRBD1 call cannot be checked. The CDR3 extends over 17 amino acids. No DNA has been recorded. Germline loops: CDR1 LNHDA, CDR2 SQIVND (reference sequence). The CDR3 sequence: CASSIYRFGSPNEKLFF.

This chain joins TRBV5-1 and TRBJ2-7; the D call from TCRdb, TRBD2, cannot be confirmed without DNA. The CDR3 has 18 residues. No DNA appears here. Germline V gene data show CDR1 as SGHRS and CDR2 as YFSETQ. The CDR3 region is CASSLGLVPGSRTYEQYF.

The CDR3 here is CASSYSGSSYGYTF. The V and J genes are TRBV6-6 and TRBJ1-2. This CDR3 contains 14 residues. No nucleotide data were recorded. The V gene's germline CDR1 is MNHNY and CDR2 SVGAGI (reference sequence).

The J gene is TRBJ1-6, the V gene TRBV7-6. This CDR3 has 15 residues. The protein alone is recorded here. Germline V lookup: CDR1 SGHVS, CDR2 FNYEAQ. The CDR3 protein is CASSLAGLPSGPLHF.

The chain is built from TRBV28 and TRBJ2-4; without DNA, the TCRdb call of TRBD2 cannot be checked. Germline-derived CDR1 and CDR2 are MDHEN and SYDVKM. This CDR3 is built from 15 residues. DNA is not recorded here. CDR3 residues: CASSFNELAKNIQYF. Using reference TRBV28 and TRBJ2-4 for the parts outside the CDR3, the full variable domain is DVKVTQSSRYLVKRTGEKVFLECVQDMDHENMFWYRQDPGLGLRLIYFSYDVKMKEKGDIPEGYSVSREKKERFSLILESASTNQTSMYLCASSFNELAKNIQYFGAGTRLSVL.

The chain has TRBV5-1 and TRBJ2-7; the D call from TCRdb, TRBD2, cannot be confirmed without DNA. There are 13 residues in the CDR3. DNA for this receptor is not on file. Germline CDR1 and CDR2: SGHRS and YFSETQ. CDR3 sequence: CASSLGAAGGKYF. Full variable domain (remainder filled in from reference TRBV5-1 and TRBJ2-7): KAGVTQTPRYLIKTRGQQVTLSCSPISGHRSVSWYQQTPGQGLQFLFEYFSETQRNKGNFPGRFSGRQFSNSRSEMNVSTLELGDSALYLCASSLGAAGGKYFGPGTRLTVT.

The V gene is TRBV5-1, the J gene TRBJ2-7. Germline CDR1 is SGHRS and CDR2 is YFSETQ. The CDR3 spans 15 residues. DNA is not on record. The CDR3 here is CASSYLVTVQGEQYF.

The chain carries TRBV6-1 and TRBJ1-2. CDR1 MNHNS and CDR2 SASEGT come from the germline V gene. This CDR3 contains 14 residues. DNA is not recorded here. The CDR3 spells CASSGVRPRDGYTF.

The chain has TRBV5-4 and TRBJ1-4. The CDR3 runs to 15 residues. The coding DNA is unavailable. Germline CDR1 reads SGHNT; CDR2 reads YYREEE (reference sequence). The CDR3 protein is CASSRDTGGHEKLFF.

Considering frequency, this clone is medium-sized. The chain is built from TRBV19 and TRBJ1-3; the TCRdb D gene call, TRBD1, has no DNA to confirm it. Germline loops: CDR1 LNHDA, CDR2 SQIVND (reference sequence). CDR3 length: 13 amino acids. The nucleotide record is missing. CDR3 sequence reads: CASRDSSGNTIYF.